Presented here are 31 T cell receptor beta chains from one specimen sequenced in a study of OX40 agonist ivuxolimab in advanced cancers. Generated by immunoSEQ multiplex PCR, the TCRdb table keeps only in-frame clones and is missing some. The sample holds around 20,000 clones; roughly 84% are singletons and the top ten take roughly 26%. The sequencing used CD4+ or CD8+ T cells sorted from blood, collected in a trial of the OX40 agonist ivuxolimab. The receptors derive from an adult with an advanced solid tumor such as melanoma, head and neck, liver or kidney cancer.

The CDR3 sequence: CASSTRDSLRLSGANVLTF. In DNA form, the CDR3 reads TGCGCCAGCAGCACCCGGGACAGCCTCCGCCTCTCTGGGGCCAACGTCCTGACTTTC. The chain links TRBV5-1 to TRBJ2-6; 7 nucleotides align to TRBD1. The CDR3 is made up of 19 amino acids. Germline V gives CDR1 SGHRS, CDR2 YFSETQ. With 4 bases clipped from V and 0 bases from J, the junction kept 13 bases outside the gene matches.

This clone was counted a single time. The J gene is TRBJ2-1, the V gene TRBV7-9; no clear D. The CDR3 is 16 residues long. CDR1 and CDR2 from the germline V gene are SEHNR and FQNEAQ (reference sequence). V was shortened by 1 base and J by 7 bases, with 17 bases between the two germline ends. The CDR3 coding sequence is TGTGCCAGCAGCTTAGAATTACGACTGCAATTGAATGAGCAGTTCTTC. Its translation: CASSLELRLQLNEQFF. Supplemented by reference TRBV7-9 and TRBJ2-1, the full variable domain reads DTGVSQNPRHKITKRGQNVTFRCDPISEHNRLYWYRQTLGQGPEFLTYFQNEAQLEKSRLLSDRFSAERPKGSFSTLEIQRTEQGDSAMYLCASSLELRLQLNEQFFGPGTRLTVL.

The V gene is TRBV9, the J gene TRBJ1-5, with TRBD1 as a possible D gene (5 bases). Deletions cut 3 bases from V and 9 bases from J, with 16 bases between. In germline, CDR1 is SGDLS, CDR2 YYNGEE. This CDR3 has 14 amino acids. The CDR3 spells CASSGGTDIRPQHF. CDR3 DNA: TGTGCCAGCAGCGGGGGGACCGACATCCGGCCCCAGCATTTT.

V usage is TRBV30 and J usage is TRBJ1-5, with 10 nucleotides matching TRBD1. The CDR3 sequence is 15 residues long. Losses at the gene ends were 3 bases for V and 2 bases for J; bases not matched to a gene: 4. Germline V gives CDR1 GTSNPN, CDR2 SVGIG (reference sequence). The CDR3 spells CAWRAGQGGNQPQHF. The DNA for the CDR3 is TGTGCCTGGAGAGCCGGACAGGGGGGCAATCAGCCCCAGCATTTT.

In DNA, the CDR3 is TGTGCTAGTGGTTTGTCGACAGGGGGAAGGACTGAAGCTTTCTTT. This codes for CASGLSTGGRTEAFF. The chain employs TRBV12-5 and TRBJ1-1, with 9 positions matching TRBD1. This CDR3 contains 15 residues. V was clipped by 2 bases and J by 5 bases; unmatched bases: 6. Germline CDR1 and CDR2: LGHNT and FRNRAP.

There are a few counts of this clone. The J gene is TRBJ2-2, the V gene TRBV5-6, with 12 nucleotides matching TRBD2. Germline V CDR1 and CDR2: SGHDT, YYEEEE. The junction had 9 bases not matched to a gene; V was cut back by 3 bases and J by 3 bases. The length of the CDR3 is 18 residues. For the CDR3, the DNA is TGTGCCAGCAGCTCCGGTGGACTAGCGGGATTGCACACCGGGGAGCTGTTTTTT. This gives the protein CASSSGGLAGLHTGELFF.

The sample holds a few counts of this clone. The CDR3 region is CASNYLGLAGVTGANVLTF. In DNA, the CDR3 is TGTGCCAGCAACTATCTAGGACTAGCGGGAGTAACTGGGGCCAACGTCCTGACTTTC. The chain couples TRBV5-5 to TRBJ2-6; 13 bases fit TRBD2. Per the germline V gene, CDR1 is SGHKS and CDR2 is YYEKEE (reference sequence). The junction had 11 bases not matched to a gene; V was cut back by 6 bases and J by 2 bases. The CDR3 is 19 amino acids.

The chain carries TRBV7-6 and TRBJ2-7; possibly TRBD1 or TRBD2 for D (5 bases each). CDR1 is SGHVS, CDR2 FNYEAQ, per germline. The CDR3 totals 14 residues. The V and J ends lost 5 bases and 2 bases respectively, with 13 bases between them. CDR3 loop: CASSPRDRTYEQYF. CDR3 DNA sequence: TGTGCCAGCAGCCCCCGGGACCGTACCTACGAGCAGTACTTC.

In its sample, this clone is medium-sized (0.01 to 0.1%). The chain links TRBV9 to TRBJ1-1, with D perhaps TRBD1 (5 bases). V lost 0 bases, J lost 1 base, and 10 bases lay in between. The CDR3 is made up of 15 amino acids. The germline gives CDR1 SGDLS, CDR2 YYNGEE. The CDR3 coding sequence is TGTGCCAGCAGCGTAGCGGGACTCCAGAACACTGAAGCTTTCTTT. Encoded protein: CASSVAGLQNTEAFF.

The V and J genes are TRBV12-5 and TRBJ2-7; 9 nucleotides align to TRBD1. V shed 3 bases, J shed 3 bases, and the junction held 6 bases outside the gene matches. Germline loops: CDR1 LGHNT, CDR2 FRNRAP. This CDR3 spans 15 amino acids. CDR3 in amino acids: CASGLPQGALYEQYF. The CDR3 region has the DNA TGTGCTAGTGGTTTACCACAGGGGGCTCTCTACGAGCAGTACTTC.

This chain uses TRBV28 with TRBJ2-3; D is perhaps TRBD1 (6 bases). The CDR3 is 15 residues long. Per the germline V gene, CDR1 is MDHEN and CDR2 is SYDVKM. Trimming cost V 3 bases and J 0 bases, with 10 bases left between them. CDR3 loop: CASSLAGVSTDTQYF. The CDR3 bases are TGTGCCAGCAGTTTGGCAGGGGTTAGCACAGATACGCAGTATTTT.

This rearrangement joins TRBV4-2 to TRBJ2-3, with 10 positions matching TRBD1. Germline-derived CDR1 and CDR2 are LGHNA and YNFKEQ. This CDR3 is 15 amino acids long. Trimming took 4 bases from V and 5 from J; bases not matched to a gene: 6. The CDR3 protein is CASSPPGQGLDTQYF. CDR3 sequence (DNA): TGTGCCAGCAGCCCCCCGGGACAGGGGTTAGATACGCAGTATTTT.

The chain combines TRBV27 with TRBJ2-7; TRBD2 agrees at 8 bases. Trimming at V came to 6 bases and at J to 5 bases, leaving 9 bases not matched to a gene. This CDR3 comprises 14 residues. CDR1 MNHEY and CDR2 SMNVEV come from the germline V gene (reference sequence). The DNA for the CDR3 is TGTGCCAGCAGCCAGAGCGGGAGTGTCCACGAGCAGTACTTC. This encodes CASSQSGSVHEQYF.

The chain carries TRBV6-5 and TRBJ2-7; 7 nucleotides agree with TRBD2. J gave up 4 bases and V 1 base, and 4 bases lay outside the gene matches. Per germline, CDR1 MNHEY and CDR2 SVGAGI. The CDR3 is 14 residues long. The CDR3 sequence: CASSYWGEGYEQYF. The DNA of the CDR3 is TGTGCCAGCAGTTACTGGGGGGAGGGGTACGAGCAGTACTTC.

V is TRBV28 and J is TRBJ2-5; 14 bases fit TRBD2. The junction had 4 bases not matched to a gene; V was cut back by 2 bases and J by 2 bases. The V gene's germline CDR1 is MDHEN and CDR2 SYDVKM. The CDR3 totals 17 residues. The DNA for the CDR3 is TGTGCCAGCAGTTTAGGGGGACTAGCGGGGGTACAAGAGACCCAGTACTTC. Encoded protein: CASSLGGLAGVQETQYF.

V and J are TRBV28 and TRBJ1-4; TRBD1 aligns across 9 bases. Losses at the gene ends were 1 base for V and 7 bases for J; bases not matched to a gene: 10. Germline CDR1 reads MDHEN; CDR2 reads SYDVKM. The CDR3 is made up of 17 amino acids. The CDR3 sequence: CASSLFTGGVKAEKLFF. The CDR3 DNA reads TGTGCCAGCAGTTTATTTACAGGGGGCGTGAAAGCTGAAAAACTGTTTTTT.

Details on this clone: Because it lacks the conserved phenylalanine or tryptophan at the end, this CDR3 is likely a read error. The DNA is omitted, as the CDR3 cannot be located on it reliably, and the CDR3 follows TCRdb's listing. The chain uses TRBV10-1 and TRBJ2-7; the table gives TRBD2 as D, unverified against the DNA. Per germline, CDR1 WNHNN and CDR2 SYGVQD (reference sequence). 9 amino acids form the CDR3, both terminal residues included. CDR3 loop: CASSERREL.

The genes are TRBV4-2 and TRBJ2-5; 8 bases line up with TRBD1. Germline CDR1 reads LGHNA; CDR2 reads YNFKEQ. The CDR3 length is 15 residues. The ends lost 9 bases at V and 5 bases at J; junction bases unmatched: 14. CDR3 bases: TGTGCCAGTGCCATAGAGCAGGGGGCGGGGGAGACCCAGTACTTC. Encoded protein: CASAIEQGAGETQYF.

In this sample, this clone turned up a few times. This chain connects TRBV10-3 to TRBJ1-4, with D unresolved. Germline V gene data show CDR1 as ENHRY and CDR2 as SYGVKD. V was pared by 4 bases and J by 0 bases, with 6 bases between. The CDR3 length is 14 residues. CDR3 protein: CAISVTSTNEKLFF. The DNA for the CDR3 is TGTGCCATCAGTGTCACGTCAACTAATGAAAAACTGTTTTTT.

The genes are TRBV7-2 and TRBJ2-1; D might be TRBD1 or TRBD2, each matching 5 bases. V was shortened by 0 bases and J by 8 bases, with 11 bases between the two germline ends. The CDR3 runs to 14 residues. CDR1 and CDR2 from the germline V gene are SGHTA and FQGNSA. The CDR3 protein is CASSLAGAGDEQFF. The CDR3 DNA is TGTGCCAGCAGCTTAGCTGGGGCCGGGGATGAGCAGTTCTTC.

The sample holds a few counts of this clone. DNA of the CDR3: TGCGCCAGCAGCCAAGATTCCAGGCTTAGGGACGTTGATACGCAGTATTTT. Translating gives CASSQDSRLRDVDTQYF. V gene TRBV4-1 combines with J gene TRBJ2-3; D is perhaps TRBD1 or TRBD2 (5 bases each). V lost 0 bases to trimming and J lost 6 bases, with 19 bases between them. This CDR3 comprises 17 residues. Germline-derived CDR1 and CDR2 are MGHRA and YSYEKL.

The chain joins TRBV13 to TRBJ2-7, with 9 bases matching TRBD2. This CDR3 has 20 amino acids. Trimming cost V 5 bases and J 0 bases; bases outside gene matches: 20. CDR1 is PRHDT and CDR2 is FYEKMQ in the germline V gene (reference sequence). The CDR3 here is CASSPQPPFSGRTPSYEQYF. CDR3 in DNA: TGTGCCAGCAGCCCCCAACCCCCATTCAGCGGGAGGACTCCCTCCTACGAGCAGTACTTC.

The CDR3 is CASSKQGSNQPQHF. In DNA, the CDR3 is TGTGCCAGCAGCAAACAGGGGTCCAATCAGCCCCAGCATTTT. The chain recombines TRBV21-1 with TRBJ1-5; the table gives TRBD1 as D, unverified against the DNA. TRBV21-1 represents a pseudogene. The CDR3 is 14 residues long.

The genes are TRBV11-1 and TRBJ2-7, with TRBD2 identical over 10 bases. The germline CDR1 and CDR2 sequences are SGHAT and FQDESV (reference sequence). The CDR3 length is 15 residues. With 3 bases clipped from V and 4 bases from J, the junction kept 6 bases outside the gene matches. Written as DNA, the CDR3 is TGTGCCAGCAGCTTGCTAGCGGGAGTAATATACGAGCAGTACTTC. Residues: CASSLLAGVIYEQYF.

This chain uses TRBV30 with TRBJ2-7; 8 bases are a match to TRBD1. Germline CDR1 GTSNPN, CDR2 SVGIG (reference sequence). V was pared by 5 bases and J by 2 bases, with 11 bases of the junction left unmatched. CDR3 length equals 15 residues. CDR3 DNA sequence: TGTGCCTGGTGCCCTCTCGGGACAGGCACCTACGAGCAGTACTTC. Its protein is CAWCPLGTGTYEQYF. The full variable domain, rest sourced from reference TRBV30 and TRBJ2-7, is SQTIHQWPATLVQPVGSPLSLECTVEGTSNPNLYWYRQAAGRGLQLLFYSVGIGQISSEVPQNLSASRPQDRQFILSSKKLLLSDSGFYLCAWCPLGTGTYEQYFGPGTRLTVT.

The CDR3 DNA sequence: TGTGCCAGCAGGATCGATTCGGGACTAGGAAATGAGCAGTTCTTC. This encodes CASRIDSGLGNEQFF. The chain employs TRBV2 and TRBJ2-1, with TRBD2 matching 8 bases. V trimming: 6 bases; J trimming: 7 bases; junction bases outside the gene matches: 11. The CDR3 length is 15 residues. Germline V lookup: CDR1 SNHLY, CDR2 FYNNEI.

The J gene is TRBJ2-7, the V gene TRBV7-2; the D is unclear. The CDR3 is 14 residues long. The V gene's germline CDR1 is SGHTA and CDR2 FQGNSA. Trimming stripped 2 bases from V and 3 bases from J, with 11 bases between. The CDR3 sequence is CASSLIKGFYEQYF. In DNA, the CDR3 is TGTGCCAGCAGCTTAATAAAGGGCTTCTACGAGCAGTACTTC.

This chain connects TRBV19 to TRBJ2-5; D unclear. The germline V gene has CDR1 LNHDA and CDR2 SQIVND (reference sequence). V was trimmed by 3 bases and J by 7 bases, leaving 6 bases between them. There are 11 residues in the CDR3. The CDR3 DNA is TGTGCCAGTAGTATGAGTGGGACCCAGTACTTC. Translating gives CASSMSGTQYF.

The rearrangement uses TRBV4-2 and TRBJ2-1, with D maybe TRBD2 (6 bases). The germline V and J ends were trimmed by 0 bases and 8 bases, with 11 bases remaining between them. This CDR3 contains 14 residues. Germline V gene data show CDR1 as LGHNA and CDR2 as YNFKEQ. The CDR3 DNA reads TGTGCCAGCAGCCAAGATCCGGCTAGCGATGAGCAGTTCTTC. Amino acid sequence: CASSQDPASDEQFF.

The chain joins TRBV6-5 to TRBJ2-7; no firm D call. The germline V gene encodes CDR1 MNHEY and CDR2 SVGAGI. V was shortened by 6 bases and J by 2 bases, with 5 bases between the two germline ends. CDR3 length: 11 residues. CDR3 sequence reads: CASSDTYEQYF. The CDR3 nucleotides read TGTGCCAGCAGCGACACCTACGAGCAGTACTTC.

The chain has TRBV9 and TRBJ1-2; 7 nucleotides line up with TRBD1. After removal of 0 bases from V and 5 bases from J, the junction contained 10 bases not matched to a gene. This CDR3 is 16 amino acids long. Germline assignment: CDR1 SGDLS and CDR2 YYNGEE. CDR3 nucleotides: TGTGCCAGCAGCGTAGCCCGGGACAGCCAAAATTATGGCTACACCTTC. Translation gives CASSVARDSQNYGYTF.